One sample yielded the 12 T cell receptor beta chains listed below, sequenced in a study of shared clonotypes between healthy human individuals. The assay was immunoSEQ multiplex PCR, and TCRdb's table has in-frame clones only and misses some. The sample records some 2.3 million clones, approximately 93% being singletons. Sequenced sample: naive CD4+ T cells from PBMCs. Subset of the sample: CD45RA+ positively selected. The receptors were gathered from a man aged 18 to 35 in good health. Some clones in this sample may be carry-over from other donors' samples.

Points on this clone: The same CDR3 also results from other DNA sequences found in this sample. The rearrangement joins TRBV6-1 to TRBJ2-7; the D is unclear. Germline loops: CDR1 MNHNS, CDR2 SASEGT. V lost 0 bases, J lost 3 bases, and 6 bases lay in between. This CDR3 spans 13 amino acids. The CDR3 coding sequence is TGTGCCAGCAGTGAAGCACACTTCTACGAGCAGTACTTC. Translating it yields CASSEAHFYEQYF.

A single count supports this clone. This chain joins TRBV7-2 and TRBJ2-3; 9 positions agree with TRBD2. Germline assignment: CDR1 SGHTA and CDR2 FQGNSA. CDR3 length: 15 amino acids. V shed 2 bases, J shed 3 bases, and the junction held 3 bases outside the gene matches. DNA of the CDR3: TGTGCCAGCAGCTTAACGGGACTAGCTACAGATACGCAGTATTTT. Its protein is CASSLTGLATDTQYF.

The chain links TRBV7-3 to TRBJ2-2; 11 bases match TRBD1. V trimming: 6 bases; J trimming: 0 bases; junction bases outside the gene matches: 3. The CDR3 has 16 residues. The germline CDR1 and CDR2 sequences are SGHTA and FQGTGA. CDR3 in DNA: TGTGCCAGCAGACGGACAGGGGGCGCGAACACCGGGGAGCTGTTTTTT. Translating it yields CASRRTGGANTGELFF.

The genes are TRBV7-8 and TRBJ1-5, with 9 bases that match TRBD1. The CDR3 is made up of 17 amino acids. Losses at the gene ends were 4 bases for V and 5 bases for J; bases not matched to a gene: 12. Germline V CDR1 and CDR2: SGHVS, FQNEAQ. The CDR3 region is CASSSIHSGQGDQPQHF. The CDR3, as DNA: TGTGCCAGCAGCTCGATCCATTCGGGACAGGGCGATCAGCCCCAGCATTTT.

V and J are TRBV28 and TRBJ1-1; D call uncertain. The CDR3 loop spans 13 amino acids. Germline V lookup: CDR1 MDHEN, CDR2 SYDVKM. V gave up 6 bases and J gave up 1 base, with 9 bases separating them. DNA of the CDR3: TGTGCCAGCAGAGGACGGCAGAACACTGAAGCTTTCTTT. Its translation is CASRGRQNTEAFF.

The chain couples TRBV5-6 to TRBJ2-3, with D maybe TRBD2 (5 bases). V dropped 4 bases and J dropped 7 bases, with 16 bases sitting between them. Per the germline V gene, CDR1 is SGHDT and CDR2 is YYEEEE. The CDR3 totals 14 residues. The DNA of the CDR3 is TGTGCCAGCAGCCTAGCTCGACGTGACTATACGCAGTATTTT. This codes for CASSLARRDYTQYF. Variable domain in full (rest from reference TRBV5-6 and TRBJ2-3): DAGVTQSPTHLIKTRGQQVTLRCSPKSGHDTVSWYQQALGQGPQFIFQYYEEEERQRGNFPDRFSGHQFPNYSSELNVNALLLGDSALYLCASSLARRDYTQYFGPGTRLTVL.

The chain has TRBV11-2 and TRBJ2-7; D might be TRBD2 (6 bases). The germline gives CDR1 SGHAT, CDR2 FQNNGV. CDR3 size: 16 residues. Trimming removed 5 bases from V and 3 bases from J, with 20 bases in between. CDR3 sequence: CASSLGGSGRRYEQYF. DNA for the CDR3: TGTGCCAGCAGCCTAGGCGGGTCCGGGAGACGCTACGAGCAGTACTTC.

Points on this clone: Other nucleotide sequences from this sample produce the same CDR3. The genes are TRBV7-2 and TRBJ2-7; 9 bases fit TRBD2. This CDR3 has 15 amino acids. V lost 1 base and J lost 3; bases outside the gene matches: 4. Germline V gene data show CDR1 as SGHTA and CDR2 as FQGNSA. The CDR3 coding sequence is TGTGCCAGCAGCTTAGGGGCTAGCGGGATCTACGAGCAGTACTTC. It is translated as CASSLGASGIYEQYF.

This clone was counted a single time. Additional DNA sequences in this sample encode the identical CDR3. The CDR3 DNA is TGTGCCAGCAGTTACAGTAATGAAAAACTGTTTTTT. As protein: CASSYSNEKLFF. The chain uses TRBV6-5 and TRBJ1-4, with D uncertain. Germline V lookup: CDR1 MNHEY, CDR2 SVGAGI. This CDR3 contains 12 residues. Between the trimmed V and J ends, which lost 2 bases and 4 bases, there was a span of 2 bases.

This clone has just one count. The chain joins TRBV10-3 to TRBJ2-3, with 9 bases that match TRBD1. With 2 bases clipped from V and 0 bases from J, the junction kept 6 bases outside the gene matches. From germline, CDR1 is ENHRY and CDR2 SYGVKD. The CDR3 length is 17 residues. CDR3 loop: CAISETTGGDSTDTQYF. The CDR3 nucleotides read TGTGCCATCAGTGAGACCACAGGGGGCGACAGCACAGATACGCAGTATTTT.

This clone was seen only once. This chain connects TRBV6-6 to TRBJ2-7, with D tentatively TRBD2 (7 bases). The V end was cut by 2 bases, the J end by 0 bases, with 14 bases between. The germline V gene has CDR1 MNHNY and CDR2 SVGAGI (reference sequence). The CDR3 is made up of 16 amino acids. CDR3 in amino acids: CASSYSRGGPSYEQYF. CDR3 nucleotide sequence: TGTGCCAGCAGTTACAGTAGGGGGGGTCCCTCCTACGAGCAGTACTTC.

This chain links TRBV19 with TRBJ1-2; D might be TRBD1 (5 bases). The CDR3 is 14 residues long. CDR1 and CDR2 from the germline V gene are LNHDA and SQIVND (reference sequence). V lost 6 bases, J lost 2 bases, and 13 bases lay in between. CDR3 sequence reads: CASRPGARNYGYTF. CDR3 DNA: TGTGCCAGTAGACCCGGGGCCCGAAACTATGGCTACACCTTC.